The present T cell receptor (beta chain) was sequenced within a study of cytomegalovirus exposure and HLA in healthy donors (dated by TCRdb to the late 2010s). In terms of the full investigation: The roughly 670 repertoires of the first cohort and the roughly 120 validation repertoires were produced on the same platform, according to a later analysis. The study aimed to test whether cataloging public T cell receptors could reveal signatures of past pathogen exposure. Along with the roughly 700-subject first cohort, a separate validation cohort of some 130 different subjects was used. To predict cytomegalovirus infection status, the study combined high-throughput TCR immunosequencing, statistical association of individual TCRs with disease status, and machine learning.

To prepare the library, the immunoSEQ multiplex PCR assay was applied. The paper's processing steps were these. To diagnose cytomegalovirus status from the catalog of TCR beta chain sequences, a statistical classification framework was built. TCRdb carries this immuneACCESS record with in-frame sequences only. Its versions omit some clonotypes, under half of them owing to an unresolved V gene in the studies checked, with the rest unexplained. The DNA was the basis for D and trimming; V, J and clone size are from that table. The sample data list more than 95,000 clones, and approximately 90% of these were observed just once. The top ten constitute about 1.9% of the sample. Donors formed part of the validation cohort, which comprised 120 subjects and was distinct from the first cohort of under 750 subjects. Measured from the cysteine to the phenylalanine, the CDR3 is 15 residues long. Of all the DNA, just the CDR3 is kept, 45 bases in frame from base 1. Germline trimming: 6 bases from V, 3 bases from J; junction bases outside gene matches: 6. Based on the germline V gene, the CDR1 and CDR2 sequences are MDHEN and SYDVKM.

Note on this clone: It has no known antigen specificity. Base qualities are missing; no much larger clone stands one base away.

Findings and caveats that apply to the study as a whole: It was suggested by the authors that the approach could potentially be generalized to other disease states and immunological phenotypes. Most TCR sequences were observed very rarely across donors, whereas some public TCRs were present in many individuals. Cytomegalovirus status was reported to be diagnosed by the classifier with high specificity and sensitivity in both the original and validation cohorts. A few of the identified cytomegalovirus-associated TCR beta chains were confirmed in vitro to be specific for cytomegalovirus antigens. Of the cluster scores, roughly 95% were above 0 in a later analysis, which found that TCRs clustered in the first cohort also tended to co-occur in the 130 or so validation repertoires. In the study, approximately 160 TCR beta chains were listed as associated with cytomegalovirus. The validation cohort had no HLA typing available for a later analysis, so co-occurrence within that cohort was assessed over all 130 or so repertoires.

Specimen: PBMCs. The source of this sequence is a woman between 18 and 29 years old in good health and CMV-seronegative. The chain employs TRBV28 and TRBJ2-7, and 12 junction bases match TRBD1. The DNA is as follows: TGTGCCAGCAGCCGGGACAGGGGGCTCGACTACGAGCAGTACTTC. This gives the protein CASSRDRGLDYEQYF.